Here is one T cell receptor beta chain with its context. As to time point: after neoadjuvant nivolumab, at surgical resection. This sample is part of a study of neoadjuvant anti-PD-1 for oral cavity cancer. Study at large: Patients without progression got a fourth dose around day 43.

Method: immunoSEQ multiplex PCR; TCRdb's copy keeps in-frame clones and lacks some. Of about 9,800 clones listed, approximately 57% are singletons. With 4 bases clipped from V and 6 bases from J, the junction kept 7 bases outside the gene matches. The germline CDR1 and CDR2 sequences are SGHRS and YFSETQ. The CDR3 consists of 13 residues. Sample: PBMCs, taken after nivolumab (anti-PD-1) treatment. This clonotype was sampled from a person aged 35 to 85 with oral cavity squamous cell carcinoma. This chain links TRBV5-1 with TRBJ2-7; 7 positions match TRBD1. The CDR3 region is CASSVRGPGEQYF. Here the CDR3 DNA reads TGCGCCAGCAGCGTTAGGGGGCCGGGCGAGCAGTACTTC.